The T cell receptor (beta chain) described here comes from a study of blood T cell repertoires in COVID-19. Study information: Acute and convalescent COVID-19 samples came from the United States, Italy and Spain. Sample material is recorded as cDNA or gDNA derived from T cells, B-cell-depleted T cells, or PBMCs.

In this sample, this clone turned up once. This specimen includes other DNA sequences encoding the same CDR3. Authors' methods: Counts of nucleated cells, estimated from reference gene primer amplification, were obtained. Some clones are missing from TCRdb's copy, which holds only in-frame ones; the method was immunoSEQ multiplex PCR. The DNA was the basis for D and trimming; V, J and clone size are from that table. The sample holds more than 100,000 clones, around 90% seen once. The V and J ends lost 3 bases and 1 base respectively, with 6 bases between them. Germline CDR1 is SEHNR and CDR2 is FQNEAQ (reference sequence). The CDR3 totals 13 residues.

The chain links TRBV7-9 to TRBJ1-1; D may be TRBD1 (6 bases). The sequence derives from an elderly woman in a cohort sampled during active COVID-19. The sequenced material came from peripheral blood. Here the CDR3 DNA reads TGTGCCAGCAGCTTGGGACAGAACACTGAAGCTTTCTTT. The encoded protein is CASSLGQNTEAFF.